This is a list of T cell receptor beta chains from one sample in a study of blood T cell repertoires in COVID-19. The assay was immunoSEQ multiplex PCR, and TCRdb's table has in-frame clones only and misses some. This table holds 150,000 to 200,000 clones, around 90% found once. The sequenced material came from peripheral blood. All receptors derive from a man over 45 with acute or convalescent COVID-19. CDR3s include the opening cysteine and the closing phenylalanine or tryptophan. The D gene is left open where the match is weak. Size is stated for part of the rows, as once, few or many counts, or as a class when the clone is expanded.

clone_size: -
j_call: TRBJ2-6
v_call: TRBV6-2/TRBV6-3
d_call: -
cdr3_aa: CASSNINSGANVLTF
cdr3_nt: TGTGCCAGCAGTAACATTAATTCTGGGGCCAACGTCCTGACTTTC

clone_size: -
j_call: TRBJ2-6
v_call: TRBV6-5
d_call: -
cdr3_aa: CASSSTRLGANVLTF
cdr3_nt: TGTGCCAGCAGTTCTACCCGTCTGGGGGCCAACGTCCTGACTTTC

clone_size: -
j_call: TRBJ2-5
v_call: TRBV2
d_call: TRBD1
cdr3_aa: CASSEQTGGWIGETQYF
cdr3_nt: TGTGCCAGCAGTGAACAGACAGGGGGCTGGATTGGAGAGACCCAGTACTTC

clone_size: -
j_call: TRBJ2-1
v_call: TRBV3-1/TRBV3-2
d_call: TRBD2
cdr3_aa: CASSQGGEGEFF
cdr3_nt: TGTGCCAGCAGCCAAGGGGGGGAGGGTGAATTCTTC

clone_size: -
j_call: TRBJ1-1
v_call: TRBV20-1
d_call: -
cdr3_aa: CSAPGKTEAFF
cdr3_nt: TGCAGTGCTCCGGGAAAGACTGAAGCTTTCTTT

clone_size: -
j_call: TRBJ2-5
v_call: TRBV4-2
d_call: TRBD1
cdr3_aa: CASSPGTGGGGETQYF
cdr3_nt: TGTGCCAGCAGCCCTGGGACAGGGGGGGGAGGAGAGACCCAGTACTTC

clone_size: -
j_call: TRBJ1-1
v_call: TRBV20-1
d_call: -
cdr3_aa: CSATRQAEAFF
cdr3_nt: TGCAGTGCTACCCGACAGGCTGAAGCTTTCTTT

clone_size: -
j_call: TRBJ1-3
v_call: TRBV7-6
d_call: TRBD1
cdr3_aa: CASSQTGAHPGNTIYF
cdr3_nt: TGTGCCAGCAGTCAAACAGGGGCGCACCCTGGAAACACCATATATTTT

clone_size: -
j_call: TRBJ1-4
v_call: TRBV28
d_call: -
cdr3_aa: CASRSGGNEKLFF
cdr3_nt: TGTGCCAGCAGATCGGGCGGGAATGAAAAACTGTTTTTT

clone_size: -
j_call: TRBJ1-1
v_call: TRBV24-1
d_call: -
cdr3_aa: CATSDWAGRTRNTEAFF
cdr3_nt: TGTGCCACCAGTGATTGGGCAGGTAGGACAAGGAACACTGAAGCTTTCTTT

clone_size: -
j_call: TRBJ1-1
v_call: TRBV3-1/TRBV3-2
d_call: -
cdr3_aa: CASSQGAGTEAFF
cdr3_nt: TGTGCCAGCAGCCAAGGGGCCGGCACTGAAGCTTTCTTT

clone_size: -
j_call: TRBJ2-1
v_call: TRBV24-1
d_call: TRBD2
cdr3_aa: CATMTSGYNEQFF
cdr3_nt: TGTGCCACCATGACTAGCGGCTACAATGAGCAGTTCTTC

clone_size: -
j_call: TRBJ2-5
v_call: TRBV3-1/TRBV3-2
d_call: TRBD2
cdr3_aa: CASSQDLGLAGGHGETQYF
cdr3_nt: TGTGCCAGCAGCCAAGATCTGGGACTAGCGGGGGGCCACGGGGAGACCCAGTACTTC

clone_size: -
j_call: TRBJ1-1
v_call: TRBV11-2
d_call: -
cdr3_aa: CASSLAVQGNTEAFF
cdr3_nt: TGTGCCAGCAGCTTAGCCGTACAGGGGAACACTGAAGCTTTCTTT

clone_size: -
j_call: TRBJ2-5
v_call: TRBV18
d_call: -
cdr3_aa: CASSASKETQYF
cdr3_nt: TGTGCCAGCTCAGCTTCTAAAGAGACCCAGTACTTC

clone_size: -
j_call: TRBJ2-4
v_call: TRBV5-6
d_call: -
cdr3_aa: CASSLYGDIQYF
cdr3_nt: TGTGCCAGCAGCTTGTACGGGGACATTCAGTACTTC

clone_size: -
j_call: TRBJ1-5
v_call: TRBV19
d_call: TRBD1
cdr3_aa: CASSMGTGAQPQHF
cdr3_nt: TGTGCCAGTAGTATGGGGACAGGGGCCCAGCCCCAGCATTTT

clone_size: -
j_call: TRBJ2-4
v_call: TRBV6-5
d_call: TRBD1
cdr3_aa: CASSYARTGRGNIQYF
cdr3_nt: TGTGCCAGCAGTTACGCCAGGACAGGGAGAGGAAACATTCAGTACTTC

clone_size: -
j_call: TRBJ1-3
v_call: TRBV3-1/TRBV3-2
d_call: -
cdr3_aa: CASSPRGISGNTIYF
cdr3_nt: TGTGCCAGCAGCCCGAGGGGGATTTCCGGAAACACCATATATTTT

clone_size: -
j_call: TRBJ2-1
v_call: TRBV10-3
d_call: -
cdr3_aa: CAIQGGVYNEQFF
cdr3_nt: TGTGCCATCCAGGGGGGTGTCTACAATGAGCAGTTCTTC

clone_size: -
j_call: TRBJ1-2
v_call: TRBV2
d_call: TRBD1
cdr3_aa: CASRHRGPYYGYTF
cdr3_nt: TGTGCCAGCAGGCACAGGGGGCCGTACTATGGCTACACCTTC

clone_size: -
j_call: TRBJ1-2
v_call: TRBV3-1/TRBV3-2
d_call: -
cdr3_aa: CASSQDWIGEEEDGYTF
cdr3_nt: TGTGCCAGCAGCCAAGATTGGATTGGGGAGGAAGAGGATGGCTACACCTTC

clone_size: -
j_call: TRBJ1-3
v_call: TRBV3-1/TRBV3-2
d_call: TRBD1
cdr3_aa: CASSLQGAGGNTIYF
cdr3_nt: TGTGCCAGCAGCCTACAGGGGGCAGGTGGAAACACCATATATTTT

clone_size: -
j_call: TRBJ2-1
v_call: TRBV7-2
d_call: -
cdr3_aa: CASSLKSGSSYNEQFF
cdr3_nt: TGTGCCAGCAGCTTAAAGAGCGGTAGCTCCTACAATGAGCAGTTCTTC

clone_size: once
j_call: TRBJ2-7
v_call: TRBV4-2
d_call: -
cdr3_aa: CASSFNSYEQYF
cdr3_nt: TGTGCCAGCAGCTTTAACTCCTACGAGCAGTACTTC

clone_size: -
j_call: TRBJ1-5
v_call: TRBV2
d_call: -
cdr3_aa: CASRRTVFREQPQHF
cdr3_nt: TGTGCCAGCAGACGGACGGTTTTTCGGGAGCAGCCCCAGCATTTT

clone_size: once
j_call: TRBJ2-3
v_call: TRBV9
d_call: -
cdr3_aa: CASSVGPDHTQYF
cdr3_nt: TGTGCCAGCTCGGTGGGCCCGGATCATACGCAGTATTTT

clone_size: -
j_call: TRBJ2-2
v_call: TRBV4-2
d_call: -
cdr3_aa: CASSQDPRTANTGELFF
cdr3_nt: TGTGCCAGCAGCCAAGATCCCCGGACAGCCAACACCGGGGAGCTGTTTTTT

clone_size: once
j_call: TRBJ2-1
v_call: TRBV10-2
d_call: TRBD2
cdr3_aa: CASSEIRTSFNEQFF
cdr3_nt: TGCGCCAGCAGTGAGATCAGGACTAGTTTCAATGAGCAGTTCTTC

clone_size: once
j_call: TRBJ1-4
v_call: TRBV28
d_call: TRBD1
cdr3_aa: CASRKDRATNEKLFF
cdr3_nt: TGTGCCAGCAGGAAGGACAGGGCCACTAATGAAAAACTGTTTTTT

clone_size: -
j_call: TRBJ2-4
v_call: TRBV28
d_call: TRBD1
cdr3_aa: CASRKDRQNIQYF
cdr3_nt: TGTGCCAGCAGGAAGGACAGGCAAAACATTCAGTACTTC

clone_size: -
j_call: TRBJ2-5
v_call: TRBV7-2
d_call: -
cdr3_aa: CASSYQSGHQETQYF
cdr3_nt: TGTGCCAGCAGCTATCAAAGCGGGCATCAAGAGACCCAGTACTTC

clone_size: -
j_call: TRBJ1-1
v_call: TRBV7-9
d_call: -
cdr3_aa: CASSPSTGQGTEAFF
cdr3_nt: TGTGCCAGCAGCCCGTCAACAGGGCAGGGCACTGAAGCTTTCTTT

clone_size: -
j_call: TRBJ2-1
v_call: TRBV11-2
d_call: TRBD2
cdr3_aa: CASRAASGRNEQFF
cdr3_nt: TGTGCCAGCAGGGCGGCTAGCGGGAGAAATGAGCAGTTCTTC

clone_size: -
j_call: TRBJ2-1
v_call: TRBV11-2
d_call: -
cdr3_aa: CASSLGPGAYNEQFF
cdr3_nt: TGTGCCAGCAGCTTAGGGCCGGGAGCCTACAATGAGCAGTTCTTC

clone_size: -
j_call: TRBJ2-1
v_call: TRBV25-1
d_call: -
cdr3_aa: CASSAFGIYNEQFF
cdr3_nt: TGTGCCAGCAGTGCGTTCGGGATCTACAATGAGCAGTTCTTC

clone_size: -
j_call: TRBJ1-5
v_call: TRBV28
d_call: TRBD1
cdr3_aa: CASSLPWGQNQPQHF
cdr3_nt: TGTGCCAGCAGCCTACCATGGGGACAGAATCAGCCCCAGCATTTT

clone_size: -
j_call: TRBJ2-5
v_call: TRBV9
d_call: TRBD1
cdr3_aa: CASSDTGGQTQYF
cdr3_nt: TGTGCCAGCAGCGACACAGGGGGACAGACCCAGTACTTC

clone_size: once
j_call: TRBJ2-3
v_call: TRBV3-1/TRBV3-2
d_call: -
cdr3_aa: CASSQDLTDTDTQYF
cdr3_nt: TGTGCCAGCAGCCAAGATCTGACAGACACAGATACGCAGTATTTT

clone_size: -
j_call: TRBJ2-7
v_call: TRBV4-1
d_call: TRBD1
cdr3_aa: CASSPGTAVYEQYF
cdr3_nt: TGCGCCAGCAGCCCAGGGACAGCCGTCTACGAGCAGTACTTC

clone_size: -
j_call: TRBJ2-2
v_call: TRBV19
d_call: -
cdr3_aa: CASSPERPGELFF
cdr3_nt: TGTGCCAGTAGTCCAGAGCGCCCCGGGGAGCTGTTTTTT

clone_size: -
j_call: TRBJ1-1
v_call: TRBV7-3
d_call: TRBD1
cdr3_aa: CASRSGDSRRNTEAFF
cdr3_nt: TGTGCCAGCAGGTCGGGGGACAGCCGAAGGAACACTGAAGCTTTCTTT

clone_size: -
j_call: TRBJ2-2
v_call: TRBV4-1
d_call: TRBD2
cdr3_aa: CASSQVRTSGRATGELFF
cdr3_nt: TGCGCCAGCAGCCAAGTCAGGACTAGCGGGAGGGCCACCGGGGAGCTGTTTTTT

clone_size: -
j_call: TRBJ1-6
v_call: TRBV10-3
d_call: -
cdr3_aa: CAISASTEAMSSYNSPLHF
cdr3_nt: TGTGCCATCAGTGCCTCGACGGAGGCAATGAGCTCCTATAATTCACCCCTCCACTTT

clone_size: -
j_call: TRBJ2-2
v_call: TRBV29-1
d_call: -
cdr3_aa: CSVVTGTWDTGELFF
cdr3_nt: TGCAGCGTAGTTACCGGGACATGGGACACCGGGGAGCTGTTTTTT

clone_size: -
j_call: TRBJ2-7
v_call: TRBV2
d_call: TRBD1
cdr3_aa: CASSVSGGYEQYF
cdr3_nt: TGTGCCAGCAGTGTCTCAGGGGGCTACGAGCAGTACTTC

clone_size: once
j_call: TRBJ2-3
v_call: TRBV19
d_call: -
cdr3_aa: CASSTNYRQYF
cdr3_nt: TGTGCCAGTAGTACTAACTACCGGCAGTATTTT

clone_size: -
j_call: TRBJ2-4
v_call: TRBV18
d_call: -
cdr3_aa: CASSPTGTKNIQYF
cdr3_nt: TGTGCCAGCTCACCTACGGGGACCAAAAACATTCAGTACTTC

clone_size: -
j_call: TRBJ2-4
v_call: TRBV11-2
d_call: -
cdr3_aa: CAREGDLAKNIQYF
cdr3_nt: TGTGCCCGCGAGGGGGATCTAGCCAAAAACATTCAGTACTTC

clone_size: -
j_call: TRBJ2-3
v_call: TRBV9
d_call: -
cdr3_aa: CASSGRGSTDTQYF
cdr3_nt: TGTGCCAGCAGCGGCAGGGGTAGCACAGATACGCAGTATTTT

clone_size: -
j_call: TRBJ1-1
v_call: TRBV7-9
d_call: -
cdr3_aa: CASSFGLPGDRNTEAFF
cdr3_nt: TGTGCCAGCAGCTTTGGTCTTCCAGGGGACCGAAACACTGAAGCTTTCTTT

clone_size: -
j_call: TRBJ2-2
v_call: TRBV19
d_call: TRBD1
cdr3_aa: CASWDRGDTGELFF
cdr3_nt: TGTGCCAGTTGGGACAGGGGAGACACCGGGGAGCTGTTTTTT

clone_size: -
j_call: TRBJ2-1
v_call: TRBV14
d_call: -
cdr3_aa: CASGKSRGEQFF
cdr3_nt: TGTGCCAGCGGAAAATCTAGGGGTGAGCAGTTCTTC

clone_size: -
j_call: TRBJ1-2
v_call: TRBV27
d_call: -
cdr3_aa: CASRPSGGGGYGYTF
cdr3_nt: TGTGCCAGCAGACCCTCGGGGGGGGGTGGTTATGGCTACACCTTC

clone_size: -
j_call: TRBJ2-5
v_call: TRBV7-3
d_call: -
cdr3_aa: CASSPTLGGTQYF
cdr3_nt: TGTGCCAGCAGCCCGACCCTCGGCGGGACCCAGTACTTC

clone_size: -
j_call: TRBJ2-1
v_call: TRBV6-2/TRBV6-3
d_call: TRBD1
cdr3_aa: CASSTTGVHEQFF
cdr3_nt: TGTGCCAGCAGCACCACAGGGGTACATGAGCAGTTCTTC

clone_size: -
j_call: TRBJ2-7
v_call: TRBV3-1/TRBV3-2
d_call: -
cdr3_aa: CASSPTGIGLPGVAEDETYEQYF
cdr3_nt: TGTGCCAGCAGCCCGACCGGGATTGGACTTCCCGGGGTAGCGGAGGACGAAACCTACGAGCAGTACTTC

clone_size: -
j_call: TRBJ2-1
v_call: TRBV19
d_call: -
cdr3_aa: CASSTQGGSYNEQFF
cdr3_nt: TGTGCCAGTAGTACCCAAGGCGGAAGCTACAATGAGCAGTTCTTC

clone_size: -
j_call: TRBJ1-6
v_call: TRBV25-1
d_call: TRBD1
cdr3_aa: CASSEKQGANSPLHF
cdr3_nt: TGTGCCAGCAGTGAGAAACAGGGGGCTAATTCACCCCTCCACTTT

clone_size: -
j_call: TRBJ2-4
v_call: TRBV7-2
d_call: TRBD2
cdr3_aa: CASSPTRGGPRGNIQYF
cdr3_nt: TGTGCCAGCAGCCCGACCCGGGGGGGGCCAAGGGGGAACATTCAGTACTTC